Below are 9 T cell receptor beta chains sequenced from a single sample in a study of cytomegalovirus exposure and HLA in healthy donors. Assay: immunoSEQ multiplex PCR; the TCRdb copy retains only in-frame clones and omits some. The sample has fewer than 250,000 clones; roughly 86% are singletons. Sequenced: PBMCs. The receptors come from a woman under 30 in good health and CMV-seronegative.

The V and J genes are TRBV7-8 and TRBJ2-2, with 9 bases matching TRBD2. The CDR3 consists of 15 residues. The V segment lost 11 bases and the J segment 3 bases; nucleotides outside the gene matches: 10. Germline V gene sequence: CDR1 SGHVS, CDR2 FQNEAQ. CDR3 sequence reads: CAGVAGVRDTGELFF. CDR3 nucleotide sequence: TGTGCCGGAGTAGCGGGAGTGAGGGACACCGGGGAGCTGTTTTTT.

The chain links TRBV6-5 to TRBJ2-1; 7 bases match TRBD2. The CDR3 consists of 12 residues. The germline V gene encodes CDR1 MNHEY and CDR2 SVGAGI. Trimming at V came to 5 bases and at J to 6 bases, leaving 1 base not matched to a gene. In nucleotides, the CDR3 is TGTGCCAGCAGTGAGCGGGGCAATGAGCAGTTCTTC. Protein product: CASSERGNEQFF.

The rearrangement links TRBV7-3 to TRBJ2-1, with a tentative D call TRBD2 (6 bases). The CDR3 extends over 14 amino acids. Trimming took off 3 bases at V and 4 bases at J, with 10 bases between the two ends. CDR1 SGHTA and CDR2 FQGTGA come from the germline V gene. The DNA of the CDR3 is TGTGCCAGCAGCTTTAGCGGAGCATACAATGAGCAGTTCTTC. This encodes CASSFSGAYNEQFF. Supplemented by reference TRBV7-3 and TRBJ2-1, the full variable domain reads GAGVSQTPSNKVTEKGKYVELRCDPISGHTALYWYRQSLGQGPEFLIYFQGTGAADDSGLPNDRFFAVRPEGSVSTLKIQRTERGDSAVYLCASSFSGAYNEQFFGPGTRLTVL.

Here the CDR3 DNA reads TGTGCCAGCAGCTTTATCGAAGGGGGTCTCAAAAGAAACTATGGCTACACCTTC. It translates to CASSFIEGGLKRNYGYTF. The chain employs TRBV7-6 and TRBJ1-2; tentative D call: TRBD1 (6 bases). From germline, CDR1 is SGHVS and CDR2 FNYEAQ. Trimming removed 3 bases from V and 2 bases from J, with 22 bases in between. The CDR3 consists of 18 residues. The variable domain in full, with the rest retrieved from reference TRBV7-6 and TRBJ1-2, is GAGVSQSPRYKVTKRGQDVALRCDPISGHVSLYWYRQALGQGPEFLTYFNYEAQQDKSGLPNDRFSAERPEGSISTLTIQRTEQRDSAMYRCASSFIEGGLKRNYGYTFGSGTRLTVV.

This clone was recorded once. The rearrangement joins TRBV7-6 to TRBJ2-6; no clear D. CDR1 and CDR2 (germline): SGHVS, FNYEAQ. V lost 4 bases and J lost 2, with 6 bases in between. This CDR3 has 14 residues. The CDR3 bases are TGTGCCAGCAGCTCAGATACTGGGGCCAACGTCCTGACTTTC. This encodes CASSSDTGANVLTF.

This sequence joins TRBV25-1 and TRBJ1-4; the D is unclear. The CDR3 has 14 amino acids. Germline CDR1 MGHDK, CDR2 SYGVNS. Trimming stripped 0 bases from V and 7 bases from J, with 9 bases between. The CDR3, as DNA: TGTGCCAGCAGTGAATACACAGAATTTGAAAAACTGTTTTTT. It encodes CASSEYTEFEKLFF.

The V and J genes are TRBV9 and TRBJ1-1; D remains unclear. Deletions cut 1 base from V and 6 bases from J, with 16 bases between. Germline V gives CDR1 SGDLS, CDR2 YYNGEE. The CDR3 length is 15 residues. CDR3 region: CASSVSGEVPAEAFF. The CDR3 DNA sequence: TGTGCCAGCAGCGTATCCGGGGAGGTGCCGGCTGAAGCTTTCTTT.

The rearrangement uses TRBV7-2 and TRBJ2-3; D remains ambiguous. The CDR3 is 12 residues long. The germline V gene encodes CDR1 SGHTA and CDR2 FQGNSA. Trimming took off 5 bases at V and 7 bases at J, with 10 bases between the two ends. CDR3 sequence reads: CASSADSYTQYF. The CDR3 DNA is TGTGCCAGCAGCGCTGACTCCTATACGCAGTATTTT.

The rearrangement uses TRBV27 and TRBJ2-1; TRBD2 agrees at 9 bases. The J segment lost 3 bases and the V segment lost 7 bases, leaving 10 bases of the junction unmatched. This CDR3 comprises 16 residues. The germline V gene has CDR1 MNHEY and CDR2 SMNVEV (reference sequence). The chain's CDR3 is CASMSEREAGYNEQFF. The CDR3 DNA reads TGTGCCAGCATGAGCGAGCGGGAGGCGGGCTACAATGAGCAGTTCTTC.